These T cell receptor beta chains were read from a single sample in a study of blood T cell repertoires in COVID-19. This table comes from immunoSEQ multiplex PCR, and its TCRdb copy is limited to in-frame clones, with some not included. The top ten hold 15% to 20% of the sample, which has approximately 100,000 clones, 83% seen once. The sample taken for sequencing was peripheral blood. Source of these receptors: a woman aged 55-69 years with acute or convalescent COVID-19. Both conserved end residues are part of each CDR3. D genes are given only for firm matches. For some rows the clone size is stated as once, few or many, or as a class when expanded; others skip it.

clone size,D gene,J gene,V gene,CDR3 protein,CDR3 DNA
-,-,TRBJ2-5,TRBV5-1,CASKLFGETQYF,TGCGCCAGCAAACTATTTGGCGAGACCCAGTACTTC
few,TRBD1,TRBJ1-2,TRBV11-1,CASGTGNGYTF,TGTGCCAGCGGGACAGGGAATGGCTACACCTTC
-,-,TRBJ2-1,TRBV6-6,CASSPSERNEQFF,TGTGCCAGCAGTCCTTCAGAGCGAAATGAGCAGTTCTTC
-,-,TRBJ1-2,TRBV5-8,CASSLWEVRGYTF,TGTGCCAGCAGCTTGTGGGAGGTTCGTGGCTACACCTTC
-,-,TRBJ1-5,TRBV28,CASSDSSNQPQHF,TGTGCCAGCAGTGACTCTAGCAATCAGCCCCAGCATTTT
-,-,TRBJ1-3,TRBV9,CASSAPSSGNTIYF,TGTGCCAGCAGCGCCCCGAGCTCTGGAAACACCATATATTTT
-,-,TRBJ1-2,TRBV6-5,CASSYSSRVLGYTF,TGTGCCAGCAGTTACTCGTCCCGGGTGTTAGGCTACACCTTC
-,-,TRBJ1-1,TRBV28,CASKLPNTEAFF,TGTGCCAGCAAACTACCTAACACTGAAGCTTTCTTT
-,TRBD1,TRBJ1-3,TRBV30,CAWTGGGNSGNTIYF,TGTGCCTGGACAGGGGGCGGAAACTCTGGAAACACCATATATTTT
few,-,TRBJ2-5,TRBV3-1/TRBV3-2,CASSPGYGTQYF,TGTGCCAGCAGCCCAGGGTATGGGACCCAGTACTTC
-,-,TRBJ2-5,TRBV6-1,CASSEHTETQYF,TGTGCCAGCAGTGAACACACGGAGACCCAGTACTTC
-,-,TRBJ1-1,TRBV28,CASSFNSMNTEAFF,TGTGCCAGCAGTTTTAACAGCATGAACACTGAAGCTTTCTTT
-,TRBD1,TRBJ1-1,TRBV7-2,CASSFLQGYTEAFF,TGTGCCAGCAGCTTCTTACAGGGGTACACTGAAGCTTTCTTT
-,TRBD2,TRBJ2-3,TRBV5-6,CASSLPSLAGSTDTQYF,TGTGCCAGCAGCTTGCCGTCACTAGCGGGGAGCACAGATACGCAGTATTTT
-,-,TRBJ1-3,TRBV18,CASSPGRPTGGNTIYF,TGTGCCAGCTCACCAGGACGACCAACGGGGGGAAACACCATATATTTT
once,-,TRBJ2-1,TRBV2,CASSVGTLYNEQFF,TGTGCCAGCAGTGTGGGCACCCTTTACAATGAGCAGTTCTTC
once,-,TRBJ1-5,TRBV5-8,CASSRRLGVGNQPQHF,TGTGCCAGCAGCCGCCGCTTGGGCGTGGGCAATCAGCCCCAGCATTTT
-,-,TRBJ2-3,TRBV5-1,CASSLGTSADTQYF,TGCGCCAGCAGCTTGGGGACAAGCGCAGATACGCAGTATTTT
-,-,TRBJ1-1,TRBV29-1,CSVQFTEAFF,TGCAGCGTCCAATTCACTGAAGCTTTCTTT
-,-,TRBJ2-7,TRBV6-1,CASSEGIGNSYEQYF,TGTGCCAGCAGTGAAGGAATCGGGAATTCCTACGAGCAGTACTTC
-,TRBD2,TRBJ2-5,TRBV18,CASSRERGGGQETQYF,TGTGCCAGCTCACGCGAGCGGGGCGGTGGCCAAGAGACCCAGTACTTC
once,-,TRBJ1-5,TRBV10-2,CASSLRQDHQPQHF,TGCGCCAGCAGCCTACGACAGGACCATCAGCCCCAGCATTTT
-,TRBD2,TRBJ2-1,TRBV6-5,CASISSGRRVFF,TGTGCCAGCATTTCTAGCGGGAGACGAGTTTTCTTC
-,TRBD2,TRBJ2-1,TRBV7-2,CASSSGLAGVPSEQFF,TGTGCCAGCAGCTCGGGACTAGCGGGAGTCCCGAGTGAGCAGTTCTTC
-,TRBD1,TRBJ2-1,TRBV6-6,CASSYGTGGNDEQFF,TGTGCCAGCAGTTACGGGACAGGGGGAAACGATGAGCAGTTCTTC
-,TRBD2,TRBJ2-1,TRBV11-2,CASSFLSGRNEQFF,TGTGCCAGCAGCTTCCTTAGCGGGAGGAATGAGCAGTTCTTC
-,-,TRBJ1-1,TRBV5-1,CASSLSGRAGTEAFF,TGCGCCAGCAGCTTGTCCGGCAGGGCGGGGACTGAAGCTTTCTTT
-,TRBD2,TRBJ2-5,TRBV7-9,CASTPRGGHQETQYF,TGTGCCAGCACCCCCCGGGGGGGACACCAAGAGACCCAGTACTTC
-,TRBD1,TRBJ2-7,TRBV5-1,CASSLYPLTGTAYEQYF,TGCGCCAGCAGCCTCTACCCCCTGACCGGGACAGCCTACGAGCAGTACTTC
-,-,TRBJ1-5,TRBV20-1,CSASRDTNQPQHF,TGCAGTGCTAGTCGCGACACCAATCAGCCCCAGCATTTT
-,-,TRBJ2-7,TRBV5-6,CASRVTGGREDEQYF,TGTGCCAGCAGGGTAACAGGGGGGAGGGAGGACGAGCAGTACTTC
few,-,TRBJ1-5,TRBV28,CASRAGSQPQHF,TGTGCCAGCAGGGCAGGGTCACAGCCCCAGCATTTT
-,TRBD2,TRBJ2-5,TRBV2,CAIIAGGYQETQYF,TGTGCCATCATAGCGGGAGGTTATCAAGAGACCCAGTACTTC
few,-,TRBJ1-2,TRBV3-1/TRBV3-2,CASSQATGSYGYTF,TGTGCCAGCAGCCAAGCGACGGGGTCCTATGGCTACACCTTC
-,TRBD1,TRBJ1-6,TRBV11-2,CASRQDRGPYNSPLHF,TGTGCCAGCAGACAGGACAGGGGCCCCTATAATTCACCCCTCCACTTT
-,-,TRBJ2-7,TRBV4-2,CASSPFGGPPNNYEQYF,TGTGCCAGCAGCCCCTTCGGGGGGCCACCAAATAACTACGAGCAGTACTTC
-,TRBD1,TRBJ1-4,TRBV7-9,CASSLGTGVEKLFF,TGTGCCAGCAGCTTAGGGACAGGGGTGGAAAAACTGTTTTTT
few,-,TRBJ2-7,TRBV3-1/TRBV3-2,CASSHLPVSYEQYF,TGTGCCAGCAGCCATCTCCCCGTCTCCTACGAGCAGTACTTC
-,-,TRBJ1-3,TRBV6-6,CASSYSTVSGNTIYF,TGTGCCAGCAGTTACTCGACAGTCTCTGGAAACACCATATATTTT
many,-,TRBJ2-2,TRBV9,CASSVAAGELFF,TGTGCCAGCAGCGTTGCAGCCGGGGAGCTGTTTTTT
-,TRBD2,TRBJ2-1,TRBV28,CASTRTSGTVFVEQFF,TGTGCCAGCACCAGGACTAGCGGGACTGTATTCGTAGAGCAGTTCTTC
-,-,TRBJ2-2,TRBV10-3,CAISESGRVPSLNTGELFF,TGTGCCATCAGTGAGTCGGGCAGGGTCCCCTCTTTGAACACCGGGGAGCTGTTTTTT
-,TRBD1,TRBJ1-1,TRBV18,CASSPRTGEDTEAFF,TGTGCCAGCTCACCACGGACAGGGGAGGACACTGAAGCTTTCTTT
-,-,TRBJ1-2,TRBV23-1,CASSQSVGQGDRPNYGYTF,TGCGCCAGCAGTCAATCCGTCGGTCAGGGTGATCGTCCTAACTATGGCTACACCTTC
-,-,TRBJ1-5,TRBV6-5,CASRPGSNQPQHF,TGTGCCAGCAGGCCAGGGTCCAATCAGCCCCAGCATTTT